The source of this TCR beta chain is a study of CD8+CD57+ T cells in acquired aplastic anemia. Overall study context: Sorted CD4+ plus CD8+ cells gave DNA averaging around 3 ug.

It was genomic DNA that served as the template for profiling TCR beta VDJ and CDR3. Each CDR3 protein gets one entry after TCRdb re-called the reads with MiXCR. Seen here are approximately 220,000 distinct CDR3 sequences, roughly 53% observed once, and the top ten hold 20%. This CDR3 has 13 amino acids. CDR1 DFQATT and CDR2 SNEGSKA come from the germline V gene (reference sequence). V dropped 2 bases and J dropped 5; count of bases not matched to a gene: 4. Sequencing involved patients with CD8+CD57+ cell expansion previously shown by flow cytometry. Patients were untreated when blood was sampled. Note on this clonotype: The antigen is not known.

General study results and limits: Patients and controls shared under 30 CD8+ CDR3 sequences, highly expressed in patients. Significance was not reached for CD8+ Simpson's diversity between patients and controls.

The gene calls are TRBV20-1 and TRBJ1-1, with TRBD1 matching over 8 bases. The sequenced material came from sorted CD4+, CD8+, or CD8+CD57+ T cells (not recorded which) from PBMCs. This clonotype was sampled from a human donor with aplastic anemia. For the CDR3, the DNA is TGCAGTGCTAGACCGACAGGGGTAACTGAAGCTTTCTTT. Its translation is CSARPTGVTEAFF.